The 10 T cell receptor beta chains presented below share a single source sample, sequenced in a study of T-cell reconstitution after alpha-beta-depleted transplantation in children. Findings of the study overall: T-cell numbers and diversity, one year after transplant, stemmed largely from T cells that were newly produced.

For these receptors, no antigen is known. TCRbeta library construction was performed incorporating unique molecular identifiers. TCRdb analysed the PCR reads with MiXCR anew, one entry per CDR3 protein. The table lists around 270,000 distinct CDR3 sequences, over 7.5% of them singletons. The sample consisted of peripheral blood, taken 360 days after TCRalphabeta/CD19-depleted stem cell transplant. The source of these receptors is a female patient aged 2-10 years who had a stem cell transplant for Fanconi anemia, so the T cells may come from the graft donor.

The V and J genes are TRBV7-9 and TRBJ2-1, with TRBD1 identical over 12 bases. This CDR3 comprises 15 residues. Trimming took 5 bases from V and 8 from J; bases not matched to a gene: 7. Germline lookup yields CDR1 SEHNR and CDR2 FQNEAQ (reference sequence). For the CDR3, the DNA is TGTGCCAGCAGCCCTCGGGACAGGGGGCCGGATGAGCAGTTCTTC. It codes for CASSPRDRGPDEQFF.

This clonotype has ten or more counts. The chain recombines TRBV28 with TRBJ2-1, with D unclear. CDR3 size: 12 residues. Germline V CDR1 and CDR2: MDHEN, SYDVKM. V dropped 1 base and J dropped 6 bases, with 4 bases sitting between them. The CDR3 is CASSLFPNEQFF. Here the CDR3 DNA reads TGTGCCAGCAGTTTATTCCCCAATGAGCAGTTCTTC.

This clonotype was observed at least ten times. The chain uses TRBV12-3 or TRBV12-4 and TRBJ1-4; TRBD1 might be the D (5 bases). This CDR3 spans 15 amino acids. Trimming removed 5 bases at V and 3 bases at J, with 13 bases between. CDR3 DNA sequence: TGTGCCAGCAGTCGGGAGGGGCCGTCTAATGAAAAACTGTTTTTT. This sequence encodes CASSREGPSNEKLFF.

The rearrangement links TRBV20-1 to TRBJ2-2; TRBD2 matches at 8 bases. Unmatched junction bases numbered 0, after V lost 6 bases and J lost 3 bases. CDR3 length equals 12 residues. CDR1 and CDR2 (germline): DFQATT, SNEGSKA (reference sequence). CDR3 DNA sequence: TGCAGTGCCGGGAGGGACACCGGGGAGCTGTTTTTT. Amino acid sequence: CSAGRDTGELFF.

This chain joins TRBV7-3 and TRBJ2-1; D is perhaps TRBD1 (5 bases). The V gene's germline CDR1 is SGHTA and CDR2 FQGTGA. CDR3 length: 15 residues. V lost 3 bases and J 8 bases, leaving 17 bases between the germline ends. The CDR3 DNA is TGTGCCAGCAGCTTCGATGACAGCCCCTGGTATGAGCAGTTCTTC. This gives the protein CASSFDDSPWYEQFF.

Here the CDR3 reads CASSQVSRSGGRNEAFF. The CDR3 DNA follows: TGTGCCAGCAGCCAAGTATCCCGATCAGGGGGTAGAAATGAAGCTTTCTTT. The chain recombines TRBV3-1 with TRBJ1-1, with 7 bases identical to TRBD1. The V and J ends lost 1 base and 7 bases, in that order; junction bases with no gene match: 15. Germline V CDR1 and CDR2: LGHDT, YNNKEL (reference sequence). This CDR3 is 17 amino acids long.

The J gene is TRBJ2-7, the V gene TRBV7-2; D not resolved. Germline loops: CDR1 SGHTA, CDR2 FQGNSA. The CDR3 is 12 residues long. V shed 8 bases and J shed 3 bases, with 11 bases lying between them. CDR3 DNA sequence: TGTGCCAGCCGGGCCGCAAGCTACGAGCAGTACTTC. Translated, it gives CASRAASYEQYF.

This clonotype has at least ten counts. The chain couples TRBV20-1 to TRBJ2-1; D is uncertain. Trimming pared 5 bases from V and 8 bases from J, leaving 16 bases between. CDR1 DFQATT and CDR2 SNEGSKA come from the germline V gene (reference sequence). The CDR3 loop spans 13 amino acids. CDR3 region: CSASSPQTYEQFF. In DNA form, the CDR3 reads TGCAGTGCTTCCAGCCCTCAGACCTATGAGCAGTTCTTC.

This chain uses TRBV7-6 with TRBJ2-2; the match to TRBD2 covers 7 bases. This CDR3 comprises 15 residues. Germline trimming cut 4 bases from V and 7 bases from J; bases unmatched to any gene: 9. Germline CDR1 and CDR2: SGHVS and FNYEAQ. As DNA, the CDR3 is TGTGCCAGCAGCTCCCGACTAGCAGGTCTCGGGGAGCTGTTTTTT. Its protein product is CASSSRLAGLGELFF.

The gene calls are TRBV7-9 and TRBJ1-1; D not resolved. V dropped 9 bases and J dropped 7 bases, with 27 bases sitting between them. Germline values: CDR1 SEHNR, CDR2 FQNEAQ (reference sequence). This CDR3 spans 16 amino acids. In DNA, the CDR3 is TGTGCCAGTATGGGCCAAACTGTCACTGAGGGAGGTGAAGCTTTCTTT. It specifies CASMGQTVTEGGEAFF.